This T cell receptor (beta chain) was identified during a study of T cells after yellow fever vaccination. This clonotype was counted between two and nine times. The antigen remains undetermined. Study-level points and caveats: The appearance of a small share of clonotypes in both CD4 and CD8 compartments was observed. Subsequent booster samples again held most clones from primary vaccination (around 96% CD4, 88% CD8). A weaker secondary response peaked on day 5, the primary on day 15.

The study made its TCR cDNA through 5'RACE template switching. That step introduced a universal primer site along with UMIs. Using its own MiXCR run on the 5' RACE reads, TCRdb lists one record per CDR3 protein. The sample yields 200,000 to 300,000 distinct CDR3 sequences, around 7% seen once. The germline V gene has CDR1 SEHNR and CDR2 FQNEAQ (reference sequence). V shed 1 base and J shed 8 bases, with 14 bases lying between them. The CDR3 runs 14 residues. The sequenced sample was CD4+ T cells sorted from PBMCs, obtained 15 days after the yellow fever booster vaccination. The TCR was taken from a man aged 30 to 39 who received the YFV17D yellow fever vaccine. J is TRBJ1-2 and V is TRBV7-9, with D hard to call. CDR3 loop: CASSLGQFLAGYTF. The DNA of the CDR3 is TGTGCCAGCAGCTTAGGGCAGTTTCTGGCCGGCTACACCTTC.